The 2 T cell receptor beta chains listed next were all sequenced from one sample in a study of metastatic and nonmetastatic thyroid tumors. Nobody among the patients had been given any treatment before thyroid surgery. TCRdb ran MiXCR on the PCR reads. Altogether fewer than 40,000 clones are present, around 15% being singletons, with the ten largest covering 3% to 3.5%. Sequenced input: blood. The origin of the receptors is a female donor with papillary thyroid cancer or a benign thyroid nodule (not recorded which). Some clones in this sample may be carry-over from other donors' samples.

Note on this clone: A read error may be the cause here, since a much bigger clone is one base away. The V call is TRBV29-1, the J call TRBJ1-2; D gene unclear. This CDR3 has 13 residues. Germline V gene sequence: CDR1 SQVTM, CDR2 ANQGSEA. Here the CDR3 DNA reads TGCATCGTTTCAACGGACCCAACCGGGAGGTACACCTTC. Its translation is CIVSTDPTGRYTF.

This clone was picked up many times. The genes are TRBV2 and TRBJ2-3, with D perhaps TRBD2 (6 bases). The CDR3 is 10 residues long. V lost 7 bases, J lost 11 bases, and 10 bases lay in between. Germline CDR1 reads SNHLY; CDR2 reads FYNNEI. The CDR3 region has the DNA TGTGCCAGCATGGGCGGGAAGCAGTATTTT. Amino acids: CASMGGKQYF.